Below are 26 T cell receptor beta chains sequenced from a single sample in a study of CD8+ T cells in alopecia areata. After isolation, RNA underwent reverse transcription to generate cDNA as the sequencing template. The repertoire was sequenced with immunoSEQ multiplex PCR; TCRdb's copy has only in-frame clones and lacks some. The sample yields about 94,000 clones, about three quarters seen once. The treatment denotes: oral pan-JAK inhibitor, 5-10 mg twice daily. Source: CD8+ T cells sorted from blood, taken around week 44, from a patient treated with tofacitinib. These receptors originate from a human donor with alopecia areata.

This clone occurred a few times. The J gene is TRBJ2-1, the V gene TRBV29-1; 8 positions agree with TRBD1. CDR3 size: 13 residues. V trimming: 6 bases; J trimming: 6 bases; junction bases outside the gene matches: 7. CDR1 is SQVTM, CDR2 ANQGSEA, per germline. CDR3 in amino acids: CSVLTGVGNEQFF. CDR3 DNA sequence: TGCAGCGTGCTGACAGGGGTGGGCAATGAGCAGTTCTTC.

V gene TRBV10-3 combines with J gene TRBJ2-3, with a possible D match to TRBD2 (5 bases). The CDR3 is 15 amino acids. CDR1 ENHRY and CDR2 SYGVKD come from the germline V gene. V lost 10 bases, J lost 0 bases, and 17 bases lay in between. The CDR3 here is CATLLGQASTDTQYF. Here the CDR3 DNA reads TGTGCCACTCTACTAGGCCAGGCTAGCACAGATACGCAGTATTTT.

CDR3 in DNA: TGTGCCAGCAGTTCGATCCAGGGGGAGGACACTGAAGCTTTCTTT. Amino acids: CASSSIQGEDTEAFF. The chain joins TRBV28 to TRBJ1-1; 7 bases are a match to TRBD1. Losses at the gene ends were 4 bases for V and 3 bases for J; bases not matched to a gene: 8. CDR3 length: 15 amino acids. The germline gives CDR1 MDHEN, CDR2 SYDVKM.

This clone has just one count. The V and J genes are TRBV2 and TRBJ2-7; 7 nucleotides align to TRBD1. V trimming: 8 bases; J trimming: 5 bases; junction bases outside the gene matches: 3. Germline values: CDR1 SNHLY, CDR2 FYNNEI. The CDR3 extends over 11 amino acids. The CDR3 coding sequence is TGTGCCAGCGAGACAGGGAACGAGCAGTACTTC. It translates to CASETGNEQYF. Full variable domain (outside the CDR3, taken from reference TRBV2 and TRBJ2-7): EPEVTQTPSHQVTQMGQEVILRCVPISNHLYFYWYRQILGQKVEFLVSFYNNEISEKSEIFDDQFSVERPDGSNFTLKIRSTKLEDSAMYFCASETGNEQYFGPGTRLTVT.

The chain combines TRBV7-9 with TRBJ1-2; D not certain. Germline lookup yields CDR1 SEHNR and CDR2 FQNEAQ (reference sequence). Trimming removed 5 bases from V and 8 bases from J, with 15 bases in between. CDR3 size: 13 residues. CDR3 nucleotides: TGTGCCAGCAGCAGTCCTGAAGGGCGCGGCTACACCTTC. It codes for CASSSPEGRGYTF.

The CDR3: CSVTGSIDYGYTF. The CDR3 nucleotides read TGCAGCGTCACAGGGAGTATTGACTATGGCTACACCTTC. The chain uses TRBV29-1 and TRBJ1-2; D may be TRBD1 (6 bases). The CDR3 contains 13 residues. Trimming took off 6 bases at V and 3 bases at J, with 14 bases between the two ends. CDR1 and CDR2 from the germline V gene are SQVTM and ANQGSEA.

The chain combines TRBV5-6 with TRBJ2-1; 8 bases align to TRBD1. Germline V gene data show CDR1 as SGHDT and CDR2 as YYEEEE. The ends lost 4 bases at V and 0 bases at J; junction bases unmatched: 0. This CDR3 contains 14 residues. As DNA, the CDR3 is TGTGCCAGCAGCACAGGGGGCTCCTACAATGAGCAGTTCTTC. This gives the protein CASSTGGSYNEQFF.

The CDR3 reads CASSQDIGQGWEGGYTF. The CDR3 coding sequence is TGCGCCAGCAGCCAAGATATTGGACAGGGATGGGAAGGTGGCTACACCTTC. The J gene is TRBJ1-2, the V gene TRBV4-3; 8 bases are a match to TRBD1. Germline values: CDR1 LGHNA, CDR2 YSLEER. The ends lost 0 bases at V and 7 bases at J; junction bases unmatched: 13. The CDR3 spans 17 residues.

This clone was seen just once. The rearrangement links TRBV6-5 to TRBJ1-2; unclear D gene. Trimming pared 4 bases from V and 2 bases from J, leaving 17 bases between. The CDR3 length is 16 residues. Looked up from germline, CDR1 is MNHEY and CDR2 is SVGAGI. CDR3 sequence (DNA): TGTGCCAGCAGTTCGTCTGAAAGACTTAAAAACTATGGCTACACCTTC. Translating it yields CASSSSERLKNYGYTF.

The chain has TRBV28 and TRBJ2-3; D remains ambiguous. CDR1 MDHEN and CDR2 SYDVKM come from the germline V gene. Between the trimmed V and J ends, which lost 3 bases and 6 bases, there was a span of 16 bases. CDR3 length: 15 amino acids. The CDR3: CASSLIQLSGDTQYF. In nucleotides, the CDR3 is TGTGCCAGCAGTTTGATCCAGTTGAGTGGGGATACGCAGTATTTT.

The V gene is TRBV10-1, the J gene TRBJ2-7; a possible D gene is TRBD1 (6 bases). Germline values: CDR1 WNHNN, CDR2 SYGVQD (reference sequence). The CDR3 has 13 residues. Trimming left V 3 bases short and J 7 bases short, with 13 bases between. The CDR3 sequence is CASSEGRGREQYF. In nucleotides, the CDR3 is TGCGCCAGCAGTGAAGGCAGGGGCCGAGAGCAGTACTTC.

The gene calls are TRBV14 and TRBJ2-1; perhaps TRBD2 as D (6 bases). CDR3 length: 15 residues. Trimming removed 1 base at V and 3 bases at J, with 10 bases between. The germline V gene encodes CDR1 SGHDN and CDR2 FVKESK. CDR3 amino acids: CASSQVRTNYNEQFF. The CDR3 nucleotides are TGTGCCAGCAGCCAAGTTAGGACTAACTACAATGAGCAGTTCTTC.

This clone was counted a single time. This chain links TRBV29-1 with TRBJ1-4, with 11 positions matching TRBD1. This CDR3 region has 13 residues. Germline CDR1 is SQVTM and CDR2 is ANQGSEA. The V segment lost 3 bases and the J segment 8 bases; nucleotides outside the gene matches: 2. The CDR3 sequence is CSVEDRGREKLFF. CDR3 in DNA: TGCAGCGTTGAGGACAGGGGGCGCGAAAAACTGTTTTTT.

This chain joins TRBV28 and TRBJ2-7; TRBD2 is a possible D gene (6 bases). The CDR3 runs 12 residues. Germline assignment: CDR1 MDHEN and CDR2 SYDVKM. V gave up 3 bases and J gave up 6 bases, with 9 bases separating them. The CDR3 protein is CASSLGGSEQYF. The CDR3 coding sequence is TGTGCCAGCAGTTTGGGAGGATCCGAGCAGTACTTC.

This clone was observed a handful of times. The V and J genes are TRBV5-6 and TRBJ1-1; tentative D call: TRBD1 (5 bases). The CDR3 is made up of 14 amino acids. Per germline, CDR1 SGHDT and CDR2 YYEEEE. Trimming took 4 bases from V and 4 from J, leaving 14 bases between them. The CDR3 is CASSPTFRGTEAFF. CDR3 bases: TGTGCCAGCAGCCCCACCTTTAGGGGCACTGAAGCTTTCTTT.

About this clone: The same CDR3 also results from other DNA sequences found in this sample. The chain combines TRBV30 with TRBJ2-7, with D maybe TRBD2 (6 bases). Per the germline V gene, CDR1 is GTSNPN and CDR2 is SVGIG (reference sequence). The CDR3 length is 14 residues. V was shortened by 0 bases and J by 1 base, with 10 bases between the two germline ends. This CDR3 is CAWSVSGGSYEQYF. The CDR3 coding sequence is TGTGCCTGGAGTGTTTCTGGGGGGTCCTACGAGCAGTACTTC.

This clone turned up a few times. V usage is TRBV11-3 and J usage is TRBJ2-6; unclear D gene. CDR1 and CDR2 (germline): SGHNT, YENEEA. V shed 5 bases and J shed 0 bases, with 8 bases lying between them. CDR3 length: 15 amino acids. The CDR3 coding sequence is TGTGCCAGCAGCGCCCGGAGCTCTGGGGCCAACGTCCTGACTTTC. Translating it yields CASSARSSGANVLTF.

V gene TRBV19 combines with J gene TRBJ1-1; TRBD1 matches at 8 bases. The V gene's germline CDR1 is LNHDA and CDR2 SQIVND (reference sequence). The CDR3 has 13 amino acids. The ends lost 9 bases at V and 1 base at J; junction bases unmatched: 4. The CDR3, as DNA: TGTGCCAGCGCGGGACAGGCGAACACTGAAGCTTTCTTT. Protein product: CASAGQANTEAFF.

The chain couples TRBV7-2 to TRBJ2-3, with D possibly matching TRBD1 (6 bases). V shed 3 bases and J shed 0 bases, with 13 bases lying between them. Germline loops: CDR1 SGHTA, CDR2 FQGNSA. CDR3 length equals 16 residues. The CDR3 DNA reads as TGTGCCAGCAGCTTTACAGGGTTGACTAGCACAGATACGCAGTATTTT. It specifies CASSFTGLTSTDTQYF. Full variable domain (rest looked up from reference TRBV7-2 and TRBJ2-3): GAGVSQSPSNKVTEKGKDVELRCDPISGHTALYWYRQSLGQGLEFLIYFQGNSAPDKSGLPSDRFSAERTGGSVSTLTIQRTQQEDSAVYLCASSFTGLTSTDTQYFGPGTRLTVL.

The chain is built from TRBV15 and TRBJ2-2; D may correspond to TRBD1 or TRBD2 (5 bases each). The V gene's germline CDR1 is LNHNV and CDR2 YYDKDF (reference sequence). The V and J ends lost 0 bases and 4 bases respectively, with 12 bases between them. The CDR3 extends over 16 amino acids. This chain's CDR3 is CATSRDGGFGTGELFF. CDR3 sequence (DNA): TGTGCCACCAGCAGAGATGGGGGTTTCGGCACCGGGGAGCTGTTTTTT.

V is TRBV5-6 and J is TRBJ1-2, with 9 bases that match TRBD1. Germline CDR1 is SGHDT and CDR2 is YYEEEE. V dropped 4 bases and J dropped 4; count of bases not matched to a gene: 5. The CDR3 totals 14 residues. The CDR3 region has the DNA TGTGCCAGCAGCGCCGGGACAGGGATCTATGGCTACACCTTC. It is translated as CASSAGTGIYGYTF. Based on the CDR3 plus reference TRBV5-6 and TRBJ1-2, the full variable domain is DAGVTQSPTHLIKTRGQQVTLRCSPKSGHDTVSWYQQALGQGPQFIFQYYEEEERQRGNFPDRFSGHQFPNYSSELNVNALLLGDSALYLCASSAGTGIYGYTFGSGTRLTVV.

The V call is TRBV29-1, the J call TRBJ2-7; 8 bases line up with TRBD1. Germline V lookup: CDR1 SQVTM, CDR2 ANQGSEA. The J segment lost 1 base and the V segment lost 7 bases, leaving 6 bases of the junction unmatched. This CDR3 spans 13 amino acids. CDR3 DNA sequence: TGCAGCGCTCTACAGGGGGTTTCCTACGAGCAGTACTTC. It codes for CSALQGVSYEQYF.

Details on this clone: Additional DNA sequences in this sample encode the identical CDR3. The genes are TRBV7-9 and TRBJ2-7, with D maybe TRBD2 (5 bases). Looked up from germline, CDR1 is SEHNR and CDR2 is FQNEAQ (reference sequence). With 5 bases removed from V and 4 bases from J, the gap between germline ends came to 9 bases. This CDR3 has 12 residues. The DNA for the CDR3 is TGTGCCAGCAGCCCCGGAGGTTACGAGCAGTACTTC. Translated: CASSPGGYEQYF.

The V call is TRBV5-1, the J call TRBJ2-7, with 11 positions matching TRBD1. CDR3 length: 14 amino acids. J gave up 4 bases and V 4 bases, and 4 bases lay outside the gene matches. Germline assignment: CDR1 SGHRS and CDR2 YFSETQ. The CDR3 sequence is CASSTGQGAYEQYF. In nucleotides, the CDR3 is TGCGCCAGCAGCACCGGACAGGGGGCATACGAGCAGTACTTC.

The chain combines TRBV5-6 with TRBJ2-7; 8 bases map to TRBD1. V lost 3 bases and J lost 5; bases outside the gene matches: 4. This CDR3 region has 13 residues. CDR1 and CDR2 from the germline V gene are SGHDT and YYEEEE. CDR3 bases: TGTGCCAGCAGCTGGTGGACAGGGAACGAGCAGTACTTC. This codes for CASSWWTGNEQYF.

This clone turned up a few times. The gene calls are TRBV4-3 and TRBJ2-7; TRBD1 agrees at 8 bases. V lost 0 bases to trimming and J lost 0 bases; unmatched junction nucleotides: 4. This CDR3 is built from 16 residues. Germline CDR1 is LGHNA and CDR2 is YSLEER. The CDR3 protein is CASSQDHRGSSYEQYF. The DNA for the CDR3 is TGCGCCAGCAGCCAAGATCACAGGGGGAGCTCCTACGAGCAGTACTTC.